The TCR beta chain under discussion was sequenced for a study of CD8+ T cells in alopecia areata. At the level of the study: Oral tofacitinib, 5 to 10 mg twice daily, was given in an open-label trial. The duration of tofacitinib was 6 to 18 months, with 6 months off drug afterward.

Alopecia areata patients provided lesional scalp punch biopsies and peripheral blood. The sorting of PBMCs gave CD4+ and CD8+ T cells. Extraction and reverse transcription of RNA yielded cDNA as the sequencing template. Using immunoSEQ multiplex PCR, the repertoire was profiled, and TCRdb retains in-frame clones only, with some absent. The sample shows fewer than 80,000 clones, under 75% of them seen only once. The length of the CDR3 is 15 residues. The V gene end was trimmed by 7 bases and the J gene end by 9 bases; junction bases not matched to a gene: 15. Germline lookup yields CDR1 MNHEY and CDR2 SVGAGI.

The TCR was taken from a human donor with alopecia areata. The sequences come from CD8+ T cells sorted from blood, collected at week 0. This chain joins TRBV6-5 and TRBJ2-1, with 7 nucleotides matching TRBD2. The CDR3 protein is CASTPGREDLGEQFF. The CDR3 region has the DNA TGTGCCAGCACCCCCGGTCGGGAGGATCTCGGTGAGCAGTTCTTC.